The 25 T cell receptor beta chains below were found in one sample sequenced in a study of cytomegalovirus exposure and HLA in healthy donors (dated by TCRdb to the late 2010s). The library relied on the immunoSEQ multiplex PCR assay. TCRdb mirrors the immuneACCESS table, restricted to in-frame sequences. Some clones are absent from its copies; in checked studies, under half trace to an unresolved V gene, and the reason for the others is unknown. Across this sample there are about 360,000 clones, with 80% to 90% seen only once. The top ten clonotypes cover approximately 0.86% of the sample. Sequenced sample: PBMCs. These receptors were collected from a woman aged 18-35 years in good health and CMV-seronegative.

This chain uses TRBV4-1 with TRBJ2-7; D may be TRBD1 (6 bases). Trimming left V 5 bases short and J 3 bases short, with 14 bases between. CDR3 length: 14 residues. The germline V gene has CDR1 MGHRA and CDR2 YSYEKL. CDR3 loop: CASSLRTDRYEQYF. In DNA, the CDR3 is TGCGCCAGCAGCTTACGGACAGACCGCTACGAGCAGTACTTC.

For this clone: The same CDR3 also results from other DNA sequences found in this sample. The chain uses TRBV18 and TRBJ1-1; 7 bases match TRBD1. CDR3 length: 14 amino acids. The germline V gene encodes CDR1 KGHSH and CDR2 LQKENI. The V gene end was trimmed by 3 bases and the J gene end by 4 bases; junction bases not matched to a gene: 5. In nucleotides, the CDR3 is TGTGCCAGCTCACCCGGAGGGGGCGGCACTGAAGCTTTCTTT. This gives the protein CASSPGGGGTEAFF.

The J gene is TRBJ2-2, the V gene TRBV13; TRBD2 agrees at 9 bases. The CDR3 has 16 amino acids. V dropped 6 bases and J dropped 2; count of bases not matched to a gene: 7. Germline V gene lookup returns CDR1 PRHDT and CDR2 FYEKMQ (reference sequence). The CDR3 DNA sequence: TGTGCCAGCAGGAGTCAGCGGGGGGCAAACACCGGGGAGCTGTTTTTT. It specifies CASRSQRGANTGELFF.

This chain joins TRBV7-9 and TRBJ2-7; D remains ambiguous. The CDR3 has 15 residues. CDR1 and CDR2 from the germline V gene are SEHNR and FQNEAQ (reference sequence). The V end was cut by 2 bases, the J end by 6 bases, with 17 bases between. The CDR3 DNA reads TGTGCCAGCAGCTTACCCCTCTTCGGGTTCGGCGAGCAGTACTTC. This codes for CASSLPLFGFGEQYF. Variable domain in full (rest from reference TRBV7-9 and TRBJ2-7): DTGVSQNPRHKITKRGQNVTFRCDPISEHNRLYWYRQTLGQGPEFLTYFQNEAQLEKSRLLSDRFSAERPKGSFSTLEIQRTEQGDSAMYLCASSLPLFGFGEQYFGPGTRLTVT.

This rearrangement joins TRBV4-2 to TRBJ2-7, with TRBD2 matching 7 bases. With V trimmed by 4 bases and J by 3 bases, 9 bases remained unmatched. Germline V lookup: CDR1 LGHNA, CDR2 YNFKEQ. This CDR3 has 15 amino acids. Here the CDR3 DNA reads TGTGCCAGCAGCCCTCCAGGCGGACTAGACTACGAGCAGTACTTC. Translated: CASSPPGGLDYEQYF.

CDR3: CASTKVGLAGDEQFF. In nucleotides, the CDR3 is TGCGCCAGCACAAAAGTGGGGCTAGCGGGGGATGAGCAGTTCTTC. The chain is built from TRBV10-2 and TRBJ2-1; 10 bases align to TRBD2. CDR3 length: 15 residues. The germline CDR1 and CDR2 sequences are WSHSY and SAAADI. V was clipped by 7 bases and J by 8 bases; unmatched bases: 11.

The chain carries TRBV6-1 and TRBJ2-6; tentative D call: TRBD2 (5 bases). The CDR3 extends over 16 amino acids. Germline CDR1 is MNHNS and CDR2 is SASEGT. The ends were cut back, 3 bases at V and 6 bases at J, with 15 bases in the middle. The CDR3 loop is CASSDPGGWEANVLTF. CDR3 nucleotides: TGTGCCAGCAGTGACCCAGGAGGTTGGGAGGCCAACGTCCTGACTTTC.

The CDR3 sequence is CASSLKLGARTEAFF. The CDR3 nucleotides are TGTGCCAGCAGCTTAAAGTTGGGGGCTCGAACTGAAGCTTTCTTT. This chain connects TRBV7-3 to TRBJ1-1, with a possible D match to TRBD1 (6 bases). V was clipped by 1 base and J by 5 bases, with 14 bases between them. Germline V CDR1 and CDR2: SGHTA, FQGTGA. CDR3 length: 15 amino acids.

In its sample, this clone was seen a few times. V is TRBV6-1 and J is TRBJ1-4, with 8 bases identical to TRBD1. This CDR3 is 15 amino acids long. The J segment lost 8 bases and the V segment lost 0 bases, leaving 5 bases of the junction unmatched. Germline lookup yields CDR1 MNHNS and CDR2 SASEGT. The CDR3 nucleotides read TGTGCCAGCAGTGAAGCGCAGGGACAGGTAGAAAAACTGTTTTTT. Its translation is CASSEAQGQVEKLFF.

This clone appeared once. The V gene is TRBV9, the J gene TRBJ2-1, with D perhaps matching TRBD1 (6 bases). CDR3 length: 12 residues. Germline CDR1 reads SGDLS; CDR2 reads YYNGEE. The ends were cut back, 4 bases at V and 8 bases at J, with 10 bases in the middle. CDR3 nucleotide sequence: TGTGCCAGCAGCTTACAGGGTTATGAGCAGTTCTTC. The encoded protein is CASSLQGYEQFF.

The rearrangement uses TRBV18 and TRBJ2-5; 9 bases are a match to TRBD2. The CDR3 spans 16 residues. Trimming at V came to 0 bases and at J to 3 bases, leaving 5 bases not matched to a gene. Per the germline V gene, CDR1 is KGHSH and CDR2 is LQKENI. CDR3 DNA: TGTGCCAGCTCACCACCGGGACTAGCAACGGAAGAGACCCAGTACTTC. The encoded protein is CASSPPGLATEETQYF.

The J gene is TRBJ2-7, the V gene TRBV4-1; TRBD2 matches at 8 bases. With V trimmed by 3 bases and J by 2 bases, 15 bases remained unmatched. In germline, CDR1 is MGHRA, CDR2 YSYEKL. The CDR3 covers 18 residues. This CDR3 reads CASSQKHTPAGGPYEQYF. The CDR3 DNA reads TGCGCCAGCAGCCAGAAACACACCCCCGCGGGAGGCCCCTACGAGCAGTACTTC.

The J gene is TRBJ1-1, the V gene TRBV30; tentatively, D is TRBD1 (5 bases). Trimming cost V 5 bases and J 6 bases, with 16 bases left between them. Germline V CDR1 and CDR2: GTSNPN, SVGIG (reference sequence). The CDR3 is 13 amino acids. The CDR3 reads CAWVGAGLAEAFF. CDR3 in DNA: TGTGCCTGGGTAGGGGCCGGGTTGGCTGAAGCTTTCTTT.

This sequence joins TRBV30 and TRBJ1-5, with 7 bases lining up with TRBD1. V was clipped by 2 bases and J by 3 bases; unmatched bases: 7. The CDR3 sequence is 15 residues long. From germline, CDR1 is GTSNPN and CDR2 SVGIG (reference sequence). The CDR3 loop reads CAWSRRGTHNQPQHF. The CDR3 region has the DNA TGTGCCTGGAGTCGCAGGGGGACCCACAATCAGCCCCAGCATTTT.

CDR3 nucleotides: TGTGCCAGCAGTAGGACAGGGGCGGATAATGAAAAACTGTTTTTT. It encodes CASSRTGADNEKLFF. The chain has TRBV2 and TRBJ1-4, with 9 bases that match TRBD1. The CDR3 extends over 15 amino acids. Germline CDR1 and CDR2: SNHLY and FYNNEI. Germline trimming cut 5 bases from V and 4 bases from J; bases unmatched to any gene: 5.

The V call is TRBV5-1, the J call TRBJ2-5, with TRBD2 matching 9 bases. Per germline, CDR1 SGHRS and CDR2 YFSETQ. The CDR3 loop spans 17 amino acids. With 4 bases clipped from V and 0 bases from J, the junction kept 10 bases outside the gene matches. The CDR3 spells CASSLTTSGTYQETQYF. The CDR3 bases are TGCGCCAGCAGCCTGACGACTAGCGGAACGTACCAAGAGACCCAGTACTTC.

The rearrangement uses TRBV28 and TRBJ2-7; 9 nucleotides line up with TRBD1. V lost 2 bases to trimming and J lost 1 base; unmatched junction nucleotides: 3. The CDR3 contains 15 residues. Germline V gives CDR1 MDHEN, CDR2 SYDVKM. For the CDR3, the DNA is TGTGCCAGCAGTTTAGCCGGGACAGGGTCCTACGAGCAGTACTTC. This codes for CASSLAGTGSYEQYF. Filled out from reference TRBV28 and TRBJ2-7, the complete variable domain reads DVKVTQSSRYLVKRTGEKVFLECVQDMDHENMFWYRQDPGLGLRLIYFSYDVKMKEKGDIPEGYSVSREKKERFSLILESASTNQTSMYLCASSLAGTGSYEQYFGPGTRLTVT.

The sample holds a few counts of this clone. The rearrangement joins TRBV28 to TRBJ1-2, with D possibly TRBD1 on 6 matching bases. The CDR3 covers 13 residues. V was trimmed by 6 bases and J by 8 bases, leaving 16 bases between them. In germline, CDR1 is MDHEN, CDR2 SYDVKM. The CDR3 reads CASSPSRGNGYTF. In DNA, the CDR3 is TGTGCCAGCAGCCCCTCAAGGGGGAACGGCTACACCTTC.

The genes are TRBV2 and TRBJ1-1; 8 bases are shared with TRBD1. Germline values: CDR1 SNHLY, CDR2 FYNNEI. V lost 6 bases, J lost 0 bases, and 9 bases stayed unmatched. The CDR3 spans 16 residues. In DNA, the CDR3 is TGTGCCAGCAGGGATGACAGGGGAGTTGTGAACACTGAAGCTTTCTTT. This translates into CASRDDRGVVNTEAFF.

This clone was seen a handful of times. The chain carries TRBV7-8 and TRBJ2-3; perhaps TRBD2 as D (6 bases). CDR3 length: 14 amino acids. The germline CDR1 and CDR2 sequences are SGHVS and FQNEAQ. Trimming stripped 5 bases from V and 2 bases from J, with 11 bases between. CDR3 in amino acids: CASSQGLSTDTQYF. CDR3 nucleotide sequence: TGTGCCAGCAGCCAGGGACTCTCCACAGATACGCAGTATTTT.

This sequence joins TRBV28 and TRBJ2-2; 10 positions agree with TRBD1. This CDR3 has 16 amino acids. Germline V gene data show CDR1 as MDHEN and CDR2 as SYDVKM. V dropped 4 bases and J dropped 6; count of bases not matched to a gene: 8. DNA for the CDR3: TGTGCCAGCAGTTCAGGGGGGACAGGGGCTTCCGGGGAGCTGTTTTTT. As protein: CASSSGGTGASGELFF. Full variable domain (rest looked up from reference TRBV28 and TRBJ2-2): DVKVTQSSRYLVKRTGEKVFLECVQDMDHENMFWYRQDPGLGLRLIYFSYDVKMKEKGDIPEGYSVSREKKERFSLILESASTNQTSMYLCASSSGGTGASGELFFGEGSRLTVL.

In this sample, this clone turned up once. The chain couples TRBV4-1 to TRBJ2-7; weak D call: TRBD2 (6 bases). Trimming stripped 0 bases from V and 6 bases from J, with 15 bases between. This CDR3 contains 15 residues. The germline CDR1 and CDR2 sequences are MGHRA and YSYEKL. CDR3 loop: CASSQDRGGGSEQYF. In DNA, the CDR3 is TGCGCCAGCAGCCAAGATCGTGGGGGAGGTTCCGAGCAGTACTTC.

The table lists this clone with a count of one. The genes are TRBV7-9 and TRBJ1-3; TRBD1 is a possible D gene (6 bases). This CDR3 is 14 amino acids long. V was shortened by 4 bases and J by 2 bases, with 9 bases between the two germline ends. The V gene's germline CDR1 is SEHNR and CDR2 FQNEAQ (reference sequence). DNA for the CDR3: TGTGCCAGCAGCTCACGGACAGCTGGAAACACCATATATTTT. Translated: CASSSRTAGNTIYF. The complete variable domain, with remaining parts taken from reference TRBV7-9 and TRBJ1-3, reads DTGVSQNPRHKITKRGQNVTFRCDPISEHNRLYWYRQTLGQGPEFLTYFQNEAQLEKSRLLSDRFSAERPKGSFSTLEIQRTEQGDSAMYLCASSSRTAGNTIYFGEGSWLTVV.

The chain recombines TRBV5-1 with TRBJ1-1; perhaps TRBD1 as D (5 bases). Germline CDR1 is SGHRS and CDR2 is YFSETQ. This CDR3 has 11 residues. Trimming removed 7 bases at V and 3 bases at J, with 7 bases between. CDR3 bases: TGCGCCAGCCTAGGGGACACTGAAGCTTTCTTT. This gives the protein CASLGDTEAFF. Filled out from reference TRBV5-1 and TRBJ1-1, the complete variable domain reads KAGVTQTPRYLIKTRGQQVTLSCSPISGHRSVSWYQQTPGQGLQFLFEYFSETQRNKGNFPGRFSGRQFSNSRSEMNVSTLELGDSALYLCASLGDTEAFFGQGTRLTVV.

The chain is built from TRBV7-6 and TRBJ2-3, with 10 bases aligning to TRBD2. The CDR3 length is 19 residues. Germline V lookup: CDR1 SGHVS, CDR2 FNYEAQ. After removal of 4 bases from V and 1 base from J, the junction contained 14 bases not matched to a gene. The CDR3 nucleotides read TGTGCCAGCAGCTCTCCCGACAGCGGGAGGGCCTTCGGCACAGATACGCAGTATTTT. This gives the protein CASSSPDSGRAFGTDTQYF.